One sample yielded the 26 T cell receptor beta chains listed below, sequenced in a study of blood T cells in healthy people across ages. Combining a sample-barcoded 5' primer with a J-beta primer mix, a second PCR ran for 7 to 11 cycles. TCRdb called the 5' RACE reads again in MiXCR, with one record for every CDR3 protein. The sample consists of over a million distinct CDR3 sequences, 35% to 45% of them appearing once. Material: blood. The receptors stem from a woman younger than 30 in good health.

This chain uses TRBV20-1 with TRBJ1-2, with TRBD1 matching 7 bases. The CDR3 sequence is 14 residues long. Germline V lookup: CDR1 DFQATT, CDR2 SNEGSKA (reference sequence). The trim removed 5 bases at V and 5 bases at J, leaving 11 bases unmatched. The DNA of the CDR3 is TGCAGTGCTCGCACCCCGGGACAGAGTTATGGCTACACCTTC. As protein: CSARTPGQSYGYTF.

On this clonotype: A far larger clone is just one base off, so this is likely a read error. The CDR3 coding sequence is TGTGCCAGCACCCCCGGGACAGCCTACGAGCAGTACTTC. Translated, it gives CASTPGTAYEQYF. This chain joins TRBV6-2 or TRBV6-3 and TRBJ2-7; TRBD1 matches at 7 bases. The CDR3 consists of 13 residues. Losses at the gene ends were 7 bases for V and 2 bases for J; bases not matched to a gene: 5. The germline CDR1 and CDR2 sequences are MNHEY and SVGEGT.

The chain combines TRBV25-1 with TRBJ1-5, with D hard to call. V was pared by 4 bases and J by 6 bases, with 7 bases between. Germline lookup yields CDR1 MGHDK and CDR2 SYGVNS. This CDR3 comprises 12 residues. The CDR3 here is CASSGPGQPQHF. CDR3 nucleotide sequence: TGTGCCAGCAGTGGTCCGGGTCAGCCCCAGCATTTT.

This clonotype was seen ten or more times. The chain recombines TRBV5-1 with TRBJ2-1; the match to TRBD1 covers 7 bases. The CDR3 sequence is 13 residues long. Germline V gene lookup returns CDR1 SGHRS and CDR2 YFSETQ. J gave up 6 bases and V 4 bases, and 4 bases lay outside the gene matches. The CDR3 nucleotides are TGCGCCAGCAGCGTGGGACAGTTCAATGAGCAGTTCTTC. Its protein is CASSVGQFNEQFF.

The chain uses TRBV7-2 and TRBJ1-2; D is perhaps TRBD1 (6 bases). V dropped 3 bases and J dropped 6 bases, with 14 bases sitting between them. The CDR3 runs to 14 residues. Germline CDR1 and CDR2: SGHTA and FQGNSA. For the CDR3, the DNA is TGTGCCAGCAGCTTGACCCAAGGGGGAGATGGCTACACCTTC. It translates to CASSLTQGGDGYTF.

This clonotype was seen a handful of times. The chain recombines TRBV7-2 with TRBJ2-7; 7 nucleotides match TRBD1. The trim removed 8 bases at V and 0 bases at J, leaving 7 bases unmatched. Germline V CDR1 and CDR2: SGHTA, FQGNSA. The CDR3 consists of 14 residues. The CDR3 protein is CASGRGQASYEQYF. CDR3 bases: TGTGCCAGCGGCCGAGGACAGGCCTCCTACGAGCAGTACTTC.

This clonotype turned up a few times. This sequence joins TRBV5-1 and TRBJ2-5; the D gene is possibly TRBD2 (6 bases). The V gene lost 0 bases and the J gene lost 5 bases, with 14 bases spanning the gap. CDR1 is SGHRS, CDR2 YFSETQ, per germline. The CDR3 contains 15 residues. The CDR3 nucleotides are TGCGCCAGCAGCTTGGTATCTTCTGGGGGGGAGACCCAGTACTTC. Amino acid sequence: CASSLVSSGGETQYF.

This clonotype was picked up a small number of times. This chain links TRBV25-1 with TRBJ2-5; maybe TRBD2 (6 bases). The CDR3 has 18 residues. In germline, CDR1 is MGHDK, CDR2 SYGVNS. V was clipped by 5 bases and J by 4 bases, with 26 bases between them. The CDR3 nucleotides are TGTGCCAGCAGTACGGGGAGGAGAGTACGGCAGGTGGGAGAGACCCAGTACTTC. Translation: CASSTGRRVRQVGETQYF.

Remarks on this clonotype: A single base separates this from a much larger clone, so it may be a read error. The genes are TRBV10-3 and TRBJ1-2, with a tentative D call TRBD1 (6 bases). This CDR3 contains 15 residues. Germline V gives CDR1 ENHRY, CDR2 SYGVKD. CDR3 bases: TGTGCCAACAGTGACTCAGGGGCGGATGGCTATGGCTACACCTTC. Amino acids: CANSDSGADGYGYTF.

Concerning this clonotype: This may arise from a read error, as a much more abundant clone is one base away. This rearrangement joins TRBV29-1 to TRBJ2-7; possible D gene TRBD2, 5 bases. There are 13 residues in the CDR3. The V gene's germline CDR1 is SQVTM and CDR2 ANQGSEA. Trimming cost V 3 bases and J 7 bases, with 16 bases left between them. The DNA for the CDR3 is TGCAGCGTTGAGCTACTAGTAAACTATGAGCAGTACTTC. Protein: CSVELLVNYEQYF.

This clonotype has a handful of counts. The V call is TRBV6-2 or TRBV6-3, the J call TRBJ2-1; tentatively, D is TRBD1 (6 bases). The CDR3 has 13 residues. The germline gives CDR1 MNHEY, CDR2 SVGEGT. V dropped 8 bases and J dropped 5 bases, with 13 bases sitting between them. CDR3 sequence reads: CASYTQGHNEQFF. The CDR3 region has the DNA TGTGCCAGCTACACTCAGGGGCACAATGAGCAGTTCTTC.

This chain uses TRBV7-9 with TRBJ1-5; the D is unclear. The CDR3 extends over 15 amino acids. Germline CDR1 is SEHNR and CDR2 is FQNEAQ (reference sequence). V was shortened by 5 bases and J by 0 bases, with 11 bases between the two germline ends. CDR3: CASSPNTYSNQPQHF. The CDR3 nucleotides are TGTGCCAGCAGCCCGAACACGTATAGCAATCAGCCCCAGCATTTT.

This clonotype was picked up a small number of times. The chain carries TRBV7-6 and TRBJ1-1; no clear D. The CDR3 runs to 15 residues. V shed 3 bases and J shed 3 bases, with 14 bases lying between them. Germline-derived CDR1 and CDR2 are SGHVS and FNYEAQ. CDR3: CASSFSGGSDTEAFF. The CDR3 nucleotides are TGTGCCAGCAGCTTTAGCGGAGGAAGCGACACTGAAGCTTTCTTT.

This chain uses TRBV5-1 with TRBJ2-1; D uncertain. CDR1 and CDR2 from the germline V gene are SGHRS and YFSETQ. Trimming removed 3 bases at V and 2 bases at J, with 12 bases between. CDR3 length: 15 amino acids. As DNA, the CDR3 is TGCGCCAGCAGCTCGAACGGGCAGACCTACAATGAGCAGTTCTTC. As protein: CASSSNGQTYNEQFF.

This clonotype was counted between two and nine times. The J gene is TRBJ2-3, the V gene TRBV13; 8 bases agree with TRBD1. There are 15 residues in the CDR3. The V gene end was trimmed by 3 bases and the J gene end by 0 bases; junction bases not matched to a gene: 2. Germline CDR1 PRHDT, CDR2 FYEKMQ (reference sequence). CDR3 nucleotides: TGTGCCAGCAGCTTGCAGGGGGCGAGCACAGATACGCAGTATTTT. Its protein is CASSLQGASTDTQYF.

The chain couples TRBV16 to TRBJ1-1; unclear D gene. The CDR3 is 13 residues long. Germline V gives CDR1 KGHSY, CDR2 FQNENV. Deletions cut 5 bases from V and 3 bases from J, with 10 bases between. The CDR3 loop reads CASSAQVHTEAFF. CDR3 nucleotide sequence: TGTGCCAGCAGCGCTCAAGTCCACACTGAAGCTTTCTTT.

This chain uses TRBV6-1 with TRBJ1-2, with D unresolved. The germline V gene encodes CDR1 MNHNS and CDR2 SASEGT. The germline V and J ends were trimmed by 5 bases and 8 bases, with 12 bases remaining between them. This CDR3 has 12 amino acids. CDR3 DNA: TGTGCCAGCAGTCGCAGGTCGTCGGGCTACACCTTC. Its translation is CASSRRSSGYTF.

This clonotype was seen just once. The chain recombines TRBV7-8 with TRBJ1-2; D not resolved. Germline V lookup: CDR1 SGHVS, CDR2 FQNEAQ. The CDR3 extends over 16 amino acids. V shed 5 bases and J shed 0 bases, with 16 bases lying between them. The CDR3 loop reads CASSLTATGANYGYTF. The DNA for the CDR3 is TGTGCCAGCAGCCTCACGGCCACCGGTGCTAACTATGGCTACACCTTC.

The rearrangement uses TRBV6-1 and TRBJ1-1; the D gene is possibly TRBD1 (5 bases). CDR3 size: 15 residues. CDR1 MNHNS and CDR2 SASEGT come from the germline V gene. With 4 bases removed from V and 0 bases from J, the gap between germline ends came to 12 bases. The CDR3 nucleotides are TGTGCCAGCAGTGCCCCGCGGGGGATGAACACTGAAGCTTTCTTT. Translating it yields CASSAPRGMNTEAFF.

This sequence joins TRBV4-1 and TRBJ1-5; no firm D call. There are 16 residues in the CDR3. V was clipped by 0 bases and J by 0 bases, with 9 bases between them. Germline lookup yields CDR1 MGHRA and CDR2 YSYEKL. This chain's CDR3 is CASSQEARYSNQPQHF. The CDR3 DNA sequence: TGCGCCAGCAGCCAAGAAGCTCGATATAGCAATCAGCCCCAGCATTTT.

This clonotype showed up just a few times. The chain has TRBV29-1 and TRBJ1-1; a possible D gene is TRBD1 (5 bases). The germline V gene encodes CDR1 SQVTM and CDR2 ANQGSEA. CDR3 length: 13 amino acids. V shed 7 bases and J shed 1 base, with 13 bases lying between them. The CDR3 is CSALGGENTEAFF. The CDR3 DNA reads as TGCAGCGCCTTGGGGGGGGAGAACACTGAAGCTTTCTTT.

The gene calls are TRBV29-1 and TRBJ1-1; TRBD1 matches 8 bases. This CDR3 spans 14 amino acids. Germline-derived CDR1 and CDR2 are SQVTM and ANQGSEA. Germline trimming cut 5 bases from V and 1 base from J; bases unmatched to any gene: 6. The CDR3 here is CSVPPGTGNTEAFF. The CDR3 coding sequence is TGCAGCGTTCCCCCCGGGACAGGGAACACTGAAGCTTTCTTT.

This chain uses TRBV29-1 with TRBJ2-1; the D gene is possibly TRBD1 (6 bases). With 3 bases removed from V and 6 bases from J, the gap between germline ends came to 15 bases. Germline CDR1 SQVTM, CDR2 ANQGSEA. The CDR3 spans 14 residues. The CDR3 DNA reads TGCAGCGTTGAGGACAGCCTGTCGGGCAATGAGCAGTTCTTC. Its translation: CSVEDSLSGNEQFF.

This clonotype was seen a handful of times. The rearrangement uses TRBV4-2 and TRBJ1-2; D is ambiguous. This CDR3 is 18 amino acids long. V was cut by 1 base and J by 2 bases, with 20 bases left in between. The germline CDR1 and CDR2 sequences are LGHNA and YNFKEQ. CDR3 in DNA: TGTGCCAGCAGCCAAGTAGGGCGGGATCCACTTCCCAACTATGGCTACACCTTC. Translated: CASSQVGRDPLPNYGYTF.

This clonotype was observed a handful of times. The V and J genes are TRBV20-1 and TRBJ2-3, with D tentatively TRBD2 (7 bases). Germline V lookup: CDR1 DFQATT, CDR2 SNEGSKA (reference sequence). The V gene lost 5 bases and the J gene lost 7 bases, with 16 bases spanning the gap. The CDR3 is 13 residues long. CDR3: CSAYGGPSYTQYF. The CDR3 coding sequence is TGCAGTGCTTACGGGGGGCCCTCTTATACGCAGTATTTT.

The sample holds a few counts of this clonotype. The chain uses TRBV7-3 and TRBJ2-3; D perhaps matches TRBD1 (5 bases). Per the germline V gene, CDR1 is SGHTA and CDR2 is FQGTGA. V lost 2 bases and J lost 3, with 12 bases in between. This CDR3 contains 15 residues. CDR3: CASSLSGHLTDTQYF. CDR3 bases: TGTGCCAGCAGCTTATCTGGACATTTAACAGATACGCAGTATTTT.